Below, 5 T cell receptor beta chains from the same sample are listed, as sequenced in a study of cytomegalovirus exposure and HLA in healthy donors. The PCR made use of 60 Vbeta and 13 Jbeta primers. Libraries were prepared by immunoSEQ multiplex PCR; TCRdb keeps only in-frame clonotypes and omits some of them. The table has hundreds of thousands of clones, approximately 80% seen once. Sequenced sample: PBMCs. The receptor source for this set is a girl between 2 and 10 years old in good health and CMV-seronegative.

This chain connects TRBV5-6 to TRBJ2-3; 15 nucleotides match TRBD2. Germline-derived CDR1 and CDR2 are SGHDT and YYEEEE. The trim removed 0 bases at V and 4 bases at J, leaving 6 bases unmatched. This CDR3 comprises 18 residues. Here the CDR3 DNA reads TGTGCCAGCAGCTTGGGGGGACTAGCGGGGGGTTCCGCAGATACGCAGTATTTT. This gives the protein CASSLGGLAGGSADTQYF. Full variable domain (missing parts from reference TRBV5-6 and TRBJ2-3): DAGVTQSPTHLIKTRGQQVTLRCSPKSGHDTVSWYQQALGQGPQFIFQYYEEEERQRGNFPDRFSGHQFPNYSSELNVNALLLGDSALYLCASSLGGLAGGSADTQYFGPGTRLTVL.

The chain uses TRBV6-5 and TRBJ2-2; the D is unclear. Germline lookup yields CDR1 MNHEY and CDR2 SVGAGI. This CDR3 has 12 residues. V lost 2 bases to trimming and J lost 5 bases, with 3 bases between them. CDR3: CASSYTTGELFF. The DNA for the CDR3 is TGTGCCAGCAGTTACACTACCGGGGAGCTGTTTTTT.

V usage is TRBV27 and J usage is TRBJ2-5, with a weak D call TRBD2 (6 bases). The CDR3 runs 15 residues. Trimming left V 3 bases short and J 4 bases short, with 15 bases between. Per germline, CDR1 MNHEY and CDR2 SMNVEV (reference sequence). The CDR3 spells CASSFIAGRRETQYF. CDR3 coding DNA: TGTGCCAGCAGTTTTATCGCGGGGAGGCGAGAGACCCAGTACTTC.

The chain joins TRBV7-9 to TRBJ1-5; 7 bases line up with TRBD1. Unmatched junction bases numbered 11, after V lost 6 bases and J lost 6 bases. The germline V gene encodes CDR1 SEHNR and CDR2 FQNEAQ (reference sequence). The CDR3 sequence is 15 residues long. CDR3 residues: CASSSDRQGGQPQHF. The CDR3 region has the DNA TGTGCCAGCAGTTCGGACAGGCAAGGAGGTCAGCCCCAGCATTTT.

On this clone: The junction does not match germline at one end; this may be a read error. The CDR3 here is CSSSLDQNEQFF. CDR3 DNA: TGTTCCAGCAGCTTAGATCAGAATGAGCAGTTCTTC. The V and J genes are TRBV7-9 and TRBJ2-1, with no clear D. The CDR3 has 12 residues. Looked up from germline, CDR1 is SEHNR and CDR2 is FQNEAQ (reference sequence).